One and the same sample provided the 14 T cell receptor beta chains below, sequenced in a study of T cells after yellow fever vaccination. From the 5' RACE reads, TCRdb called clonotypes with MiXCR, one entry per CDR3 protein. The top ten hold about 25% of the sample, which has a few hundred thousand distinct CDR3 sequences, 3.6% seen once. This sample comprised PBMCs, obtained on the day of the yellow fever booster vaccination. The receptors shown here come from a man between 18 and 35 years old who received the YFV17D yellow fever vaccine.

This clonotype was counted ten times or more. The chain's CDR3 is CASSSGVSGANVLTF. The CDR3 DNA reads as TGCGCCAGCAGCTCAGGGGTCTCTGGGGCCAACGTCCTGACTTTC. The chain carries TRBV5-1 and TRBJ2-6; a possible D gene is TRBD1 (6 bases). The CDR3 consists of 15 residues. The germline gives CDR1 SGHRS, CDR2 YFSETQ. Trimming left V 3 bases short and J 0 bases short, with 7 bases between. The full variable domain, with the rest looked up from reference TRBV5-1 and TRBJ2-6, is KAGVTQTPRYLIKTRGQQVTLSCSPISGHRSVSWYQQTPGQGLQFLFEYFSETQRNKGNFPGRFSGRQFSNSRSEMNVSTLELGDSALYLCASSSGVSGANVLTFGAGSRLTVL.

This clonotype was counted many times. The chain couples TRBV7-2 to TRBJ2-3; 8 nucleotides agree with TRBD2. V shed 3 bases and J 6 bases; nucleotides not matched to a gene: 14. The CDR3 consists of 17 residues. Germline assignment: CDR1 SGHTA and CDR2 FQGNSA. The CDR3 nucleotides are TGTGCCAGCAGCTTCCCCTCAGCGGGGGCCCTAAGGGATACGCAGTATTTT. This codes for CASSFPSAGALRDTQYF.

This clonotype was found a few times. V is TRBV5-1 and J is TRBJ2-5, with no clear D. Trimming cost V 0 bases and J 5 bases, with 14 bases left between them. The germline V gene encodes CDR1 SGHRS and CDR2 YFSETQ. The CDR3 totals 15 residues. The CDR3: CASSLGAGNAETQYF. In nucleotides, the CDR3 is TGCGCCAGCAGCTTGGGAGCTGGAAATGCGGAGACCCAGTACTTC.

This clonotype occurred a few times. V is TRBV7-9 and J is TRBJ1-2, with 8 nucleotides matching TRBD1. CDR3 length equals 14 residues. CDR1 is SEHNR, CDR2 FQNEAQ, per germline (reference sequence). V was pared by 5 bases and J by 4 bases, with 6 bases of the junction left unmatched. In nucleotides, the CDR3 is TGTGCCAGCAGCGTTACAGGGGGAGGCTATGGCTACACCTTC. Translating it yields CASSVTGGGYGYTF.

The table lists this clonotype with many counts. The rearrangement uses TRBV19 and TRBJ2-5; D may be TRBD1 (6 bases). In germline, CDR1 is LNHDA, CDR2 SQIVND (reference sequence). This CDR3 region has 13 residues. The V end was cut by 7 bases, the J end by 5 bases, with 14 bases between. For the CDR3, the DNA is TGTGCCAGTAATTCCCTGGGGGCCGAGACCCAGTACTTC. As protein: CASNSLGAETQYF.

This clonotype showed up many times. The chain employs TRBV20-1 and TRBJ2-2; tentatively, D is TRBD1 or TRBD2 (5 bases each). From germline, CDR1 is DFQATT and CDR2 SNEGSKA (reference sequence). Trimming stripped 5 bases from V and 3 bases from J, with 10 bases between. This CDR3 region has 13 residues. CDR3 sequence reads: CSARDRYTGELFF. CDR3 nucleotides: TGCAGTGCTCGGGACCGCTACACCGGGGAGCTGTTTTTT.

This clonotype was found many times. J is TRBJ2-1 and V is TRBV24-1; 11 bases agree with TRBD2. The CDR3 runs to 16 residues. J gave up 4 bases and V 5 bases, and 6 bases lay outside the gene matches. The germline gives CDR1 KGHDR, CDR2 SFDVKD. The CDR3 nucleotides are TGTGCCACCAGTGCGATCACTAGCGGGGGTTACAATGAGCAGTTCTTC. Protein sequence: CATSAITSGGYNEQFF.

This clonotype was counted only a few times. This chain connects TRBV6-1 to TRBJ2-3; 7 positions agree with TRBD1. The CDR3 consists of 15 residues. CDR1 MNHNS and CDR2 SASEGT come from the germline V gene. J gave up 4 bases and V 3 bases, and 7 bases lay outside the gene matches. The DNA of the CDR3 is TGTGCCAGCAGTGATGAGGGGGCGCGGGCAGATACGCAGTATTTT. Amino acids: CASSDEGARADTQYF.

This clonotype was picked up many times. The chain is built from TRBV7-2 and TRBJ2-7, with 11 bases identical to TRBD1. J was trimmed by 9 bases and V by 3 bases; bases with no gene match: 4. CDR1 SGHTA and CDR2 FQGNSA come from the germline V gene. CDR3 length: 13 amino acids. The CDR3 region is CASSLGTGGRQYF. The CDR3 bases are TGTGCCAGCAGCTTGGGGACAGGGGGTAGGCAGTACTTC.

This clonotype was picked up many times. This CDR3 reads CASSLAGYFPTDTQYF. The CDR3 nucleotides read TGTGCCAGCAGCTTAGCAGGCTACTTTCCCACAGATACGCAGTATTTT. V is TRBV7-2 and J is TRBJ2-3; D is unclear. The V end was cut by 0 bases, the J end by 2 bases, with 12 bases between. Germline V gene data show CDR1 as SGHTA and CDR2 as FQGNSA. The CDR3 has 16 amino acids.

This clonotype was picked up many times. V is TRBV29-1 and J is TRBJ2-2, with TRBD1 as a possible D gene (6 bases). The CDR3 is 14 residues long. Germline CDR1 SQVTM, CDR2 ANQGSEA. The V end was cut by 6 bases, the J end by 1 base, with 12 bases between. Written as DNA, the CDR3 is TGCAGCGTCTCAGGGGTTTTGAACACCGGGGAGCTGTTTTTT. It translates to CSVSGVLNTGELFF.

V gene TRBV4-3 combines with J gene TRBJ1-2; a weak D match, TRBD1 (5 bases). Trimming cost V 0 bases and J 8 bases, with 13 bases left between them. The CDR3 consists of 14 residues. Looked up from germline, CDR1 is LGHNA and CDR2 is YSLEER. Here the CDR3 reads CASSQDGRVKGYTF. In DNA form, the CDR3 reads TGCGCCAGCAGCCAAGACGGCAGGGTAAAGGGCTACACCTTC.

This clonotype was recorded at least ten times. The chain is built from TRBV7-9 and TRBJ2-5; TRBD2 matches 11 bases. Germline values: CDR1 SEHNR, CDR2 FQNEAQ (reference sequence). The CDR3 has 14 amino acids. The V gene end was trimmed by 5 bases and the J gene end by 3 bases; junction bases not matched to a gene: 2. The CDR3 nucleotides read TGTGCCAGCAGCCTACTAGCGGGGGAAGAGACCCAGTACTTC. Its protein is CASSLLAGEETQYF.

There are many counts of this clonotype. The V gene is TRBV7-9, the J gene TRBJ2-3; 12 bases align to TRBD2. V was pared by 3 bases and J by 2 bases, with 6 bases of the junction left unmatched. Germline V lookup: CDR1 SEHNR, CDR2 FQNEAQ (reference sequence). This CDR3 has 17 amino acids. This CDR3 is CASSFGASGGATDTQYF. The CDR3 DNA reads TGTGCCAGCAGCTTCGGGGCTAGCGGGGGGGCCACAGATACGCAGTATTTT.